The 21 T cell receptor beta chains reported below all come from one sample, sequenced in a study of Ad26.COV2.S vaccination and SARS-CoV-2 variants. Described treatment: roughly 18 received Ad26.COV2.S at low or high dose, single or two shots; roughly five received placebo; per-sample allocation not given. Material that was analyzed had been drawn on day 63 after the first vaccine or placebo injection. This table comes from immunoSEQ multiplex PCR, and its TCRdb copy is limited to in-frame clones, with some not included. The sample records fewer than 800,000 clones, about 89% being singletons. The source was peripheral blood, collected in a trial of Ad26.COV2.S vaccine versus placebo. These receptors all come from a person between 18 and 60 years old who received the Ad26.COV2.S COVID-19 vaccine or a placebo.

This chain links TRBV7-9 with TRBJ2-3; D is unclear. V lost 2 bases and J 3 bases, leaving 9 bases between the germline ends. This CDR3 region has 14 residues. Germline V CDR1 and CDR2: SEHNR, FQNEAQ (reference sequence). CDR3 residues: CASSLQWSTDTQYF. The CDR3 DNA follows: TGTGCCAGCAGCTTACAGTGGAGTACAGATACGCAGTATTTT.

The chain combines TRBV13 with TRBJ2-1, with 7 bases fitting TRBD2. The CDR3 extends over 16 amino acids. The germline V gene encodes CDR1 PRHDT and CDR2 FYEKMQ (reference sequence). V was pared by 4 bases and J by 8 bases, with 14 bases of the junction left unmatched. CDR3 in DNA: TGTGCCAGCAGCTCCCGCGTTGGCGGGAGTTCGGATGAGCAGTTCTTC. Translating gives CASSSRVGGSSDEQFF. The whole variable domain, filled in from reference TRBV13 and TRBJ2-1, reads AAGVIQSPRHLIKEKRETATLKCYPIPRHDTVYWYQQGPGQDPQFLISFYEKMQSDKGSIPDRFSAQQFSDYHSELNMSSLELGDSALYFCASSSRVGGSSDEQFFGPGTRLTVL.

This chain uses TRBV2 with TRBJ1-2; D uncertain. The CDR3 is made up of 12 amino acids. V gave up 6 bases and J gave up 8 bases, with 13 bases separating them. Germline V gene lookup returns CDR1 SNHLY and CDR2 FYNNEI. DNA of the CDR3: TGTGCCAGCAGCGCCACCGTCCACGGCTACACCTTC. Protein: CASSATVHGYTF.

The J gene is TRBJ1-3, the V gene TRBV9; D might be TRBD1 (5 bases). V lost 3 bases to trimming and J lost 0 bases, with 10 bases between them. The CDR3 length is 15 residues. CDR1 is SGDLS, CDR2 YYNGEE, per germline. The CDR3 here is CASSDLQVSGNTIYF. The CDR3 coding sequence is TGTGCCAGCAGCGACTTACAGGTCTCTGGAAACACCATATATTTT.

This chain uses TRBV30 with TRBJ1-3; D call uncertain. V was shortened by 0 bases and J by 2 bases, with 14 bases between the two germline ends. This CDR3 has 16 residues. Looked up from germline, CDR1 is GTSNPN and CDR2 is SVGIG (reference sequence). CDR3 coding DNA: TGTGCCTGGAGTGTACTGAAACGCTCGGCTGGAAACACCATATATTTT. This codes for CAWSVLKRSAGNTIYF. The full variable domain, with the rest looked up from reference TRBV30 and TRBJ1-3, is SQTIHQWPATLVQPVGSPLSLECTVEGTSNPNLYWYRQAAGRGLQLLFYSVGIGQISSEVPQNLSASRPQDRQFILSSKKLLLSDSGFYLCAWSVLKRSAGNTIYFGEGSWLTVV.

The V and J genes are TRBV7-9 and TRBJ1-3; D ambiguous. The CDR3 consists of 14 residues. The germline gives CDR1 SEHNR, CDR2 FQNEAQ (reference sequence). V shed 0 bases and J shed 2 bases, with 5 bases lying between them. CDR3 loop: CASSLARAGNTIYF. For the CDR3, the DNA is TGTGCCAGCAGCTTAGCCAGAGCTGGAAACACCATATATTTT.

This chain links TRBV3-1 (or the pseudogene TRBV3-2) with TRBJ2-1; D is uncertain. Germline V gene lookup returns CDR1 LGHDT and CDR2 YNNKEL (reference sequence). The CDR3 is 12 amino acids. Trimming took 0 bases from V and 9 from J, leaving 6 bases between them. In DNA form, the CDR3 reads TGTGCCAGCAGCCAAGATCTTCGTGAGCAGTTCTTC. Translated, it gives CASSQDLREQFF.

This clone showed up just a few times. Other DNA sequences in this sample translate to the same CDR3. The CDR3, as DNA: TGCGCCAGCAGCCTGGGGGGGAGCTATAATTCACCCCTCCACTTT. It yields the protein CASSLGGSYNSPLHF. The chain links TRBV5-1 to TRBJ1-6; a possible D gene is TRBD1 (5 bases). The CDR3 runs to 15 residues. V lost 4 bases and J lost 3, with 11 bases in between. Germline V gives CDR1 SGHRS, CDR2 YFSETQ.

The CDR3 region has the DNA TGCGCCAGCAGCCAGGCCGACAGACCCTACAATGAGCAGTTCTTC. Its protein product is CASSQADRPYNEQFF. The chain uses TRBV4-1 and TRBJ2-1, with D possibly TRBD1 on 5 matching bases. This CDR3 spans 15 amino acids. Trimming took 3 bases from V and 2 from J, leaving 11 bases between them. CDR1 and CDR2 (germline): MGHRA, YSYEKL.

A single count supports this clone. J is TRBJ1-5 and V is TRBV6-5; no definite D call. The CDR3 has 13 residues. V gave up 2 bases and J gave up 8 bases, with 10 bases separating them. Germline CDR1 and CDR2: MNHEY and SVGAGI. The CDR3 DNA reads TGTGCCAGCAGTTACCGACCTCGGGAGCCCCAGCATTTT. It yields the protein CASSYRPREPQHF.

The chain employs TRBV6-1 and TRBJ1-5; a possible D gene is TRBD1 (6 bases). Trimming stripped 0 bases from V and 6 bases from J, with 12 bases between. From germline, CDR1 is MNHNS and CDR2 SASEGT. The CDR3 length is 15 residues. CDR3 region: CASSEAGRGTQPQHF. The CDR3 coding sequence is TGTGCCAGCAGTGAAGCGGGCAGGGGAACTCAGCCCCAGCATTTT.

The chain combines TRBV7-9 with TRBJ1-4; D possibly corresponds to TRBD1 (5 bases). V shed 1 base and J shed 6 bases, with 9 bases lying between them. Germline V gene lookup returns CDR1 SEHNR and CDR2 FQNEAQ (reference sequence). The CDR3 contains 14 residues. Here the CDR3 reads CASSLGQSYEKLFF. The CDR3 DNA sequence: TGTGCCAGCAGCTTAGGACAGAGCTATGAAAAACTGTTTTTT.

The chain recombines TRBV6-1 with TRBJ2-7; D perhaps matches TRBD2 (5 bases). The CDR3 runs 14 residues. The V and J ends lost 1 base and 2 bases respectively, with 9 bases between them. Germline values: CDR1 MNHNS, CDR2 SASEGT. CDR3 nucleotide sequence: TGTGCCAGCAGTGAAGTCGGACTGACCTACGAGCAGTACTTC. Its protein product is CASSEVGLTYEQYF.

The chain couples TRBV4-2 to TRBJ1-6, with D uncertain. Trimming removed 1 base at V and 8 bases at J, with 18 bases between. Germline V CDR1 and CDR2: LGHNA, YNFKEQ. The CDR3 consists of 17 residues. The CDR3 protein is CASSQGLALGFDSPLHF. The DNA of the CDR3 is TGTGCCAGCAGCCAAGGTCTGGCATTGGGTTTTGATTCACCCCTCCACTTT.

The genes are TRBV21-1 and TRBJ1-5; the table's D gene call, TRBD1, was not cross checked with the DNA. TRBV21-1 is an annotated pseudogene. The CDR3 runs 15 residues. As DNA, the CDR3 is TGTGCCAGCAGCAACAGGGTAGGCAGCAATCAGCCCCAGCATTTT. Its protein is CASSNRVGSNQPQHF.

This clone was picked up one time. The rearrangement uses TRBV30 and TRBJ2-2; 9 bases map to TRBD2. The CDR3 extends over 14 amino acids. CDR1 and CDR2 (germline): GTSNPN, SVGIG (reference sequence). After removal of 4 bases from V and 6 bases from J, the junction contained 6 bases not matched to a gene. CDR3 sequence (DNA): TGTGCCTGGAACAGCGGGAGGTATGCCGGGGAGCTGTTTTTT. Encoded protein: CAWNSGRYAGELFF. Complete variable domain (other parts from reference TRBV30 and TRBJ2-2): SQTIHQWPATLVQPVGSPLSLECTVEGTSNPNLYWYRQAAGRGLQLLFYSVGIGQISSEVPQNLSASRPQDRQFILSSKKLLLSDSGFYLCAWNSGRYAGELFFGEGSRLTVL.

The rearrangement links TRBV19 to TRBJ2-3; D gene uncertain. The V and J ends lost 5 bases and 4 bases respectively, with 13 bases between them. Germline V gene data show CDR1 as LNHDA and CDR2 as SQIVND (reference sequence). CDR3 length equals 14 residues. Here the CDR3 reads CASSDFGEADTQYF. The CDR3 DNA reads TGTGCCAGTAGTGATTTTGGAGAAGCAGATACGCAGTATTTT.

This chain joins TRBV7-9 and TRBJ1-5, with D unresolved. The CDR3 totals 17 residues. Germline CDR1 reads SEHNR; CDR2 reads FQNEAQ (reference sequence). Deletions cut 5 bases from V and 4 bases from J, with 21 bases between. Written as DNA, the CDR3 is TGTGCCAGCAGCCCCATGGTGGCAGTTGGATCGAATCAGCCCCAGCATTTT. Translating gives CASSPMVAVGSNQPQHF.

The chain links TRBV9 to TRBJ1-1; 7 bases agree with TRBD1. The CDR3 sequence is 15 residues long. V lost 3 bases and J lost 5; bases outside the gene matches: 10. Germline V lookup: CDR1 SGDLS, CDR2 YYNGEE. The CDR3 region is CASSGGGTARTEAFF. CDR3 bases: TGTGCCAGCAGCGGAGGAGGGACAGCGAGGACTGAAGCTTTCTTT.

This clone was seen just once. The chain has TRBV12-3 or TRBV12-4 and TRBJ2-1; D possibly corresponds to TRBD2 (5 bases). V was pared by 5 bases and J by 7 bases, with 9 bases between. CDR3 length: 12 residues. The CDR3 loop is CASSKGGNEQFF. CDR3 nucleotide sequence: TGTGCCAGCAGTAAGGGCGGGAATGAGCAGTTCTTC.

The chain employs TRBV2 and TRBJ2-7, with 8 bases that match TRBD2. The V gene end was trimmed by 5 bases and the J gene end by 2 bases; junction bases not matched to a gene: 5. Germline V gives CDR1 SNHLY, CDR2 FYNNEI. CDR3 length: 14 residues. The CDR3 DNA reads TGTGCCAGCAGTCCGGGGGGGAATGCCTACGAGCAGTACTTC. Protein: CASSPGGNAYEQYF.